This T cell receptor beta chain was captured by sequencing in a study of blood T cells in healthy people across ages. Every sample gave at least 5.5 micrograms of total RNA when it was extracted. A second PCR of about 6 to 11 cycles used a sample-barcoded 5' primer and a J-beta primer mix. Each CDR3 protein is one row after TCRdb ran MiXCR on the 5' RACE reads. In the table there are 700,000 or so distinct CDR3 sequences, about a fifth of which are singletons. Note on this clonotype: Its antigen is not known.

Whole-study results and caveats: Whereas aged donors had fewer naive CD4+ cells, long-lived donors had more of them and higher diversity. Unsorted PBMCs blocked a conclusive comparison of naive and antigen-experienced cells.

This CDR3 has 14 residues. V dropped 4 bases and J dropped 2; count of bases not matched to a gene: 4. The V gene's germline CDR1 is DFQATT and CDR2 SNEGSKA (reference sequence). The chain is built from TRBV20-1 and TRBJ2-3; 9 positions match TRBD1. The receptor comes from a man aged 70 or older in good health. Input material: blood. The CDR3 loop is CSANRDRDTDTQYF. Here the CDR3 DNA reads TGCAGTGCTAACCGGGACAGGGACACAGATACGCAGTATTTT.